This T cell receptor (beta chain) emerged from a study of T cell changes during pregnancy in multiple sclerosis. The assay was immunoSEQ multiplex PCR, and TCRdb's table has in-frame clones only and misses some. The sample contains 65,000 to 90,000 clones, 80% to 95% of which appear only once. The sequence came from a female donor with multiple sclerosis, enrolled in a pregnancy study. Sequencing was performed on peripheral blood, taken in the second trimester of pregnancy.

The CDR3 loop reads CASSWTGVTYEQYF. The DNA of the CDR3 is TGTGCCAGCAGTTGGACAGGGGTTACCTACGAGCAGTACTTC. This chain joins TRBV27 and TRBJ2-7, with 9 bases lining up with TRBD1. The junction had 3 bases not matched to a gene; V was cut back by 4 bases and J by 2 bases. Germline V gives CDR1 MNHEY, CDR2 SMNVEV (reference sequence). The CDR3 runs 14 residues.